This T cell receptor beta chain derives from a study of T cell responses to AZD1222 COVID-19 vaccine. Findings and caveats of the study: Targeting of unmutated variant regions was reportedly seen in nearly half of spike-specific TCRs.

Remarks on this clone: Its antigen is unknown.

Only in-frame clones appear in the TCRdb table, and some are missing; sequencing was by immunoSEQ multiplex PCR. The table lists more than 95,000 clones, roughly 87% of them singletons. CDR1 and CDR2 from the germline V gene are SEHNR and FQNEAQ (reference sequence). CDR3 length: 14 amino acids. Trimming removed 5 bases from V and 3 bases from J, with 14 bases in between. The sequence derives from an adult in good health. The sequencing here drew on peripheral blood, taken on day 0 of AZD1222 vaccination. The rearrangement uses TRBV7-9 and TRBJ2-7; D may match TRBD1 or TRBD2 (5 bases each). The CDR3 protein is CASSTHGTDYEQYF. The DNA for the CDR3 is TGTGCCAGCAGCACTCACGGGACGGACTACGAGCAGTACTTC.